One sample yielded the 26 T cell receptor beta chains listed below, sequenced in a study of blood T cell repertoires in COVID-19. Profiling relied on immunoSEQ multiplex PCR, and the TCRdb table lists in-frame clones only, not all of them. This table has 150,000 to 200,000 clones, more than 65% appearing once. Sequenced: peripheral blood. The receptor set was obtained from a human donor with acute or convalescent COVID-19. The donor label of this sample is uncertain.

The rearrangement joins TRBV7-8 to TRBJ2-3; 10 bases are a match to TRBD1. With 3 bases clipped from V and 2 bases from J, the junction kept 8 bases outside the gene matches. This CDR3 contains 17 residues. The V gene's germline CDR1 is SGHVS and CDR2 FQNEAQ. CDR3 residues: CASSFAPDRGTTDTQYF. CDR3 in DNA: TGTGCCAGCAGCTTTGCCCCGGACAGGGGGACCACAGATACGCAGTATTTT.

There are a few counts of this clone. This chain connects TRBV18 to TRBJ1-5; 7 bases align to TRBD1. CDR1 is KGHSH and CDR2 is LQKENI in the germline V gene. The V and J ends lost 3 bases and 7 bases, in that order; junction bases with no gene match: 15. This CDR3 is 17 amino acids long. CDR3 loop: CASSPRQGKVERQPQHF. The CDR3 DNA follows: TGTGCCAGCTCACCCAGACAGGGAAAGGTGGAGAGGCAGCCCCAGCATTTT. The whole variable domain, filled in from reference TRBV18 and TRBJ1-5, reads NAGVMQNPRHLVRRRGQEARLRCSPMKGHSHVYWYRQLPEEGLKFMVYLQKENIIDESGMPKERFSAEFPKEGPSILRIQQVVRGDSAAYFCASSPRQGKVERQPQHFGDGTRLSIL.

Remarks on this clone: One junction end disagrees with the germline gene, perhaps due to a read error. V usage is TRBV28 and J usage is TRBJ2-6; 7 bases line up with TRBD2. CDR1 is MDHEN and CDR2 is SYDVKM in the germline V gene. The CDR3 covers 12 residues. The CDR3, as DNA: TGTGCCAGCAGTTTCGGGACTACCCCCAGGGCTTTC. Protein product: CASSFGTTPRAF.

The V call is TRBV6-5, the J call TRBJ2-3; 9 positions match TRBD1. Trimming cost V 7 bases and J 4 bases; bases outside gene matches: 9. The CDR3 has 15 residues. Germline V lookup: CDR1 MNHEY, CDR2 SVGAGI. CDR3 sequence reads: CASTRDRVGADTQYF. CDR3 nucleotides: TGTGCCAGCACGCGGGACAGGGTAGGAGCAGATACGCAGTATTTT.

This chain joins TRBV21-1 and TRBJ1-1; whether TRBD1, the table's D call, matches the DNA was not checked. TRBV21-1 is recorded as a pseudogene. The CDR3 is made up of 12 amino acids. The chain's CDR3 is CASSANSRQAFF. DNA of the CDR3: TGTGCCAGCAGCGCAAACAGCCGGCAAGCTTTCTTT.

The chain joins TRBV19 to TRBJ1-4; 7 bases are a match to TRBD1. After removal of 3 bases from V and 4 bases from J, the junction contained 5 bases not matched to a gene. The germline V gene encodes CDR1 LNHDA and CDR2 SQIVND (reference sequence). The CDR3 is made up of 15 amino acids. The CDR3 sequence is CASSIGDRNNEKLFF. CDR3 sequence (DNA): TGTGCCAGTAGTATCGGGGACAGAAATAATGAAAAACTGTTTTTT.

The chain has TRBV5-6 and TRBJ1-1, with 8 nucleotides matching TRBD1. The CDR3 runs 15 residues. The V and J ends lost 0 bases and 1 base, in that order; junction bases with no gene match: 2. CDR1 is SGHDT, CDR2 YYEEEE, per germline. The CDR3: CASSLVDRENTEAFF. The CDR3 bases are TGTGCCAGCAGCTTGGTGGACAGGGAGAACACTGAAGCTTTCTTT.

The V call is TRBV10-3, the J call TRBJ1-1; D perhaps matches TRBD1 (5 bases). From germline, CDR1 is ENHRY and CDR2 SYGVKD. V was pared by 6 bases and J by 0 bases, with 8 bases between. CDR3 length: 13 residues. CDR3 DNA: TGTGCCATCAGACAGGATTTGAACACTGAAGCTTTCTTT. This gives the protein CAIRQDLNTEAFF.

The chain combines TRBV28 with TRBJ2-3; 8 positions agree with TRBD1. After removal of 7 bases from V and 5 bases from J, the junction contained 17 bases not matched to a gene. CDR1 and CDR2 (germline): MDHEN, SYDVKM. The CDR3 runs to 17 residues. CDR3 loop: CASTSAPGTGEVDTQYF. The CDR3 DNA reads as TGTGCCAGCACATCAGCCCCGGGGACAGGTGAGGTAGATACGCAGTATTTT.

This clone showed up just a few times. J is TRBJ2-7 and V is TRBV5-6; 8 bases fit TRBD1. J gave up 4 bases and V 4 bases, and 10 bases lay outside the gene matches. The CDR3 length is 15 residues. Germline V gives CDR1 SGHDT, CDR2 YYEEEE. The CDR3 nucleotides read TGTGCCAGCAGCCCGTCGGGGACAGGTAAATACGAGCAGTACTTC. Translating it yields CASSPSGTGKYEQYF. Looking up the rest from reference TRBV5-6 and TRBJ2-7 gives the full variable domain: DAGVTQSPTHLIKTRGQQVTLRCSPKSGHDTVSWYQQALGQGPQFIFQYYEEEERQRGNFPDRFSGHQFPNYSSELNVNALLLGDSALYLCASSPSGTGKYEQYFGPGTRLTVT.

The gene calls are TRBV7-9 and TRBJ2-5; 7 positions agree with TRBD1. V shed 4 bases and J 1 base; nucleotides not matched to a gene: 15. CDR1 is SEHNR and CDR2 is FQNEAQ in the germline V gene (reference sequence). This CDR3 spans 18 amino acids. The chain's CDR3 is CASSSIFGTVRSQETQYF. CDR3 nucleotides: TGTGCCAGCAGCTCAATATTCGGGACAGTCCGTAGCCAAGAGACCCAGTACTTC.

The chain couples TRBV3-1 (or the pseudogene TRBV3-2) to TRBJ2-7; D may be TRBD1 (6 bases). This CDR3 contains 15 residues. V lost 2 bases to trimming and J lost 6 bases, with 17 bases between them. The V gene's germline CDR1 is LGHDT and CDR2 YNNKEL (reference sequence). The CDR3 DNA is TGTGCCAGCAGCCAACAGGGGTTAACCCCTGGCGAGCAGTACTTC. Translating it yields CASSQQGLTPGEQYF.

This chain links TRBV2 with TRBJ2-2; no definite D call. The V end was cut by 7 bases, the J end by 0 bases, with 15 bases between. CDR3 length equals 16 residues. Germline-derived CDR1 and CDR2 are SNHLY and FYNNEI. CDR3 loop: CASNPLAGANTGELFF. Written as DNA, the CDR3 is TGTGCCAGCAACCCTTTAGCCGGTGCGAACACCGGGGAGCTGTTTTTT.

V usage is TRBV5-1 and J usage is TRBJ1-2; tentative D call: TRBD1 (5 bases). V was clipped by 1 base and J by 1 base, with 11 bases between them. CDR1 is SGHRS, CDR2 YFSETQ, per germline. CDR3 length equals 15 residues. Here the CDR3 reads CASSLTGDFNYGYTF. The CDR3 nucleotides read TGCGCCAGCAGCTTGACAGGAGATTTTAACTATGGCTACACCTTC.

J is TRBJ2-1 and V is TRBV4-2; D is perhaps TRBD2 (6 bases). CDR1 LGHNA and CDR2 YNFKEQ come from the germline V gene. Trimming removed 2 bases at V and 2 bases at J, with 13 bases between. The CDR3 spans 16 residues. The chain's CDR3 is CASSQFAGLTYNEQFF. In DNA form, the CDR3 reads TGTGCCAGCAGCCAATTTGCGGGACTCACCTACAATGAGCAGTTCTTC.

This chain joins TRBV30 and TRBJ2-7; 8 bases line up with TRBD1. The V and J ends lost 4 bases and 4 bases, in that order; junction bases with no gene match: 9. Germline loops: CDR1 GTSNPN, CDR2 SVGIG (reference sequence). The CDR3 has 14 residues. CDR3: CAWTLQGGRYEQYF. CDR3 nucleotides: TGTGCCTGGACTTTACAGGGGGGCAGGTACGAGCAGTACTTC. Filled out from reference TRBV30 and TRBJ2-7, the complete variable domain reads SQTIHQWPATLVQPVGSPLSLECTVEGTSNPNLYWYRQAAGRGLQLLFYSVGIGQISSEVPQNLSASRPQDRQFILSSKKLLLSDSGFYLCAWTLQGGRYEQYFGPGTRLTVT.

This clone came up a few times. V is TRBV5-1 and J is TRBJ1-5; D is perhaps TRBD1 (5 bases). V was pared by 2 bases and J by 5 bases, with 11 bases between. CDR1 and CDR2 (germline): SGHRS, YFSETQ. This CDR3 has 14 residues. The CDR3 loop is CASSLGDRYQPQHF. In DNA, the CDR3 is TGCGCCAGCAGCTTAGGAGACAGATATCAGCCCCAGCATTTT.

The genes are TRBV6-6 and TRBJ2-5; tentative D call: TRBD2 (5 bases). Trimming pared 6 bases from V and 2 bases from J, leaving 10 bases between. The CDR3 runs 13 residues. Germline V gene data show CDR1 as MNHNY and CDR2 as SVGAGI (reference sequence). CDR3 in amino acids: CASSSGLQETQYF. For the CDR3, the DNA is TGTGCCAGCAGCTCGGGATTACAAGAGACCCAGTACTTC.

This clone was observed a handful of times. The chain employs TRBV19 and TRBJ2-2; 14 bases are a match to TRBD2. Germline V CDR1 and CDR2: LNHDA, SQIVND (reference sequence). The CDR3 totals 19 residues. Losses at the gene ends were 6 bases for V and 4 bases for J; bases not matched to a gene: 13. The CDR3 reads CASRLNRGLAGEGTGELFF. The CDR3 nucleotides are TGTGCCAGTAGGCTAAATCGGGGACTAGCGGGAGAGGGCACCGGGGAGCTGTTTTTT.

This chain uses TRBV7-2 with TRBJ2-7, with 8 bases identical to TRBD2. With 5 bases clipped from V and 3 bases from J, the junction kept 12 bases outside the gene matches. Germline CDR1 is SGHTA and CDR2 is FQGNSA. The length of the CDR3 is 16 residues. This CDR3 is CASSPTGSGSLYEQYF. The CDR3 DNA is TGTGCCAGCAGCCCGACCGGGAGCGGGAGTCTCTACGAGCAGTACTTC.

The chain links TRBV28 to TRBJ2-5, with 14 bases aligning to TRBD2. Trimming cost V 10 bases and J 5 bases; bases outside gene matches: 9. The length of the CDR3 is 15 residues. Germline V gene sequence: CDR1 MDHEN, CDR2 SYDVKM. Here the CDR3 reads CATGGLAGGQETQYF. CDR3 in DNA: TGTGCCACTGGAGGACTAGCGGGAGGTCAGGAGACCCAGTACTTC.

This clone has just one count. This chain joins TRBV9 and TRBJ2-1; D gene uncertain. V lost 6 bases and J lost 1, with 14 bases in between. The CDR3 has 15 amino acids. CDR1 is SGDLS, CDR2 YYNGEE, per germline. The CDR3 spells CASTPSQNSYNEQFF. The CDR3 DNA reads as TGTGCCAGCACCCCGTCCCAGAATTCCTACAATGAGCAGTTCTTC.

The CDR3 reads CASSYVDRAPYEQYF. The CDR3 DNA sequence: TGTGCCAGCAGTTACGTAGACAGAGCGCCCTACGAGCAGTACTTC. The rearrangement uses TRBV6-2 or TRBV6-3 and TRBJ2-7, with a weak D call TRBD1 (5 bases). Between the trimmed V and J ends, which lost 2 bases and 2 bases, there was a span of 13 bases. The CDR3 consists of 15 residues. CDR1 is MNHEY and CDR2 is SVGEGT in the germline V gene.

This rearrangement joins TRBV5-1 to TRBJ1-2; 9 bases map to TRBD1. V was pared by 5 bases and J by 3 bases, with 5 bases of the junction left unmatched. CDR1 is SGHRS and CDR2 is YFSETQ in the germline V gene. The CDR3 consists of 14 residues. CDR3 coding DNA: TGCGCCAGCAGTATCCGGGACAGGGACTATGGCTACACCTTC. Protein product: CASSIRDRDYGYTF.

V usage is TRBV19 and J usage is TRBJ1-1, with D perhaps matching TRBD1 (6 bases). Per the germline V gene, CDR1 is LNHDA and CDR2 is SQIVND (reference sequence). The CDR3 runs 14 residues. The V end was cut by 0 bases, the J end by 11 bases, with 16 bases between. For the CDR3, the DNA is TGTGCCAGTAGTATAGAGCCCACAGGGACGGGGGCTTTCTTT. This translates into CASSIEPTGTGAFF.

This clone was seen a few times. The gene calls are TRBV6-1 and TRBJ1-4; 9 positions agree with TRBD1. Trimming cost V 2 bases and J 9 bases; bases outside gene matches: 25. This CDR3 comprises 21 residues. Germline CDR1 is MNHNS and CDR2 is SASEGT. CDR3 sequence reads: CASSENQDRGPFSPPPKKLFF. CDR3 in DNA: TGTGCCAGCAGTGAAAATCAGGACAGGGGACCATTCTCTCCCCCACCTAAAAAACTGTTTTTT.